This entry features one TCR beta chain sequence. This sample is part of a study of cytomegalovirus exposure and HLA in healthy donors. The V and J ends lost 0 bases and 3 bases, in that order; junction bases with no gene match: 0. This CDR3 is 14 amino acids long. Germline values: CDR1 SGHRS, CDR2 YFSETQ. With 60 Vbeta and 13 Jbeta primers, the PCR was carried out. Sequenced by immunoSEQ multiplex PCR; TCRdb stores in-frame clones only, minus some. Found here are approximately 200,000 clones, around 83% of them singletons; the top ten hold approximately 1.5%. The chain carries TRBV5-1 and TRBJ2-7; TRBD1 matches at 10 bases. The specimen sequenced was PBMCs. This receptor was identified in a girl between 5 and 17 years old in good health and CMV-seronegative. CDR3 coding DNA: TGCGCCAGCAGCTTGGGGGACAGGGGCTACGAGCAGTACTTC. Translation gives CASSLGDRGYEQYF.